The entry that follows covers one T cell receptor (beta chain) sequence. Its recognized antigen is unknown. Per-base qualities were not stored, and no clone one base away is much larger. These data belong to a study of cytomegalovirus exposure and HLA in healthy donors (dated by TCRdb to 2017 to 2019). Broadly, across the study: The 500 to 800 repertoires of the first cohort and the 120 validation repertoires were produced on the same platform, according to a later analysis. High-throughput TCR immunosequencing, statistical association of individual TCRs with disease status, and machine learning were combined to predict cytomegalovirus infection status. The study aimed to test whether cataloging public T cell receptors could reveal signatures of past pathogen exposure. Along with the approximately 650-subject first cohort, a separate validation cohort of more than 90 different subjects was used.

Broad study findings and their caveats: A later analysis lacked HLA typing for the validation cohort, so it scored co-occurrence in that cohort across all 110 or so repertoires. It was suggested by the authors that the approach could potentially be generalized to other disease states and immunological phenotypes. In vitro tests confirmed that a few of the cytomegalovirus-associated TCR beta chains recognize cytomegalovirus antigens. A total of fewer than 200 TCR beta chains were listed by the study as associated with cytomegalovirus. In a later analysis, TCRs clustered in the first cohort were found to also tend to co-occur in the approximately 120 validation repertoires, with about 93% of cluster scores above 0. While some public TCRs were present in many individuals, most TCR sequences turned up only very rarely across donors. Cytomegalovirus status was reported to be diagnosed by the classifier with high specificity and sensitivity in both the original and validation cohorts.

The donors were included in the validation cohort of over a hundred subjects, a group kept apart from the roughly 700-subject first cohort. CDR1 WSHSY and CDR2 SAAADI are derived from the germline V gene. The CDR3 measures 13 amino acids from cysteine to phenylalanine. Of the read, only the CDR3 DNA is kept; its 39 bases are in frame from base 1. For this chain, trimming is 9 bases at the V end and 6 bases at the J end, and the number of junction bases without a gene match is 7. To prepare the library, the immunoSEQ multiplex PCR assay was applied. In the authors' own workflow: To diagnose cytomegalovirus status from the catalog of TCR beta chain sequences, a statistical classification framework was built. Drawn from immuneACCESS, this table holds only the in-frame rearrangements with V and J called that TCRdb kept. Clones are partly lost; checked studies trace under half to an unresolved V gene and leave the rest unexplained. That table is the source of V, J and clone size, and D and trimming were worked out from the DNA. In all, the sample holds hundreds of thousands of clones, and around nine tenths of those were seen once. About 0.85% of the sample is held by the ten biggest clonotypes.

Sequenced input: PBMCs. The sequence joins TRBV10-2 to TRBJ2-1; 8 junctional bases match TRBD2. The receptor comes from a woman between 18 and 29 years old in good health and CMV-seronegative. The CDR3 loop reads CASTSGASNEQFF. The DNA sequence is as follows: TGCGCCAGTACTAGCGGAGCTTCCAATGAGCAGTTCTTC.